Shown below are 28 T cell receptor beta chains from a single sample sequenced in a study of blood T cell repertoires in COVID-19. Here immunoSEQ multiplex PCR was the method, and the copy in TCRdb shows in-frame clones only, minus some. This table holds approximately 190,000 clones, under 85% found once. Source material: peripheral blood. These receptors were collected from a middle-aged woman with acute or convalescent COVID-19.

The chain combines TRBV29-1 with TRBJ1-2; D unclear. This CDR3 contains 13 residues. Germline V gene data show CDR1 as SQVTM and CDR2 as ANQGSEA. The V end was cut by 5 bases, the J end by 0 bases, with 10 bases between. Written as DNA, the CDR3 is TGCAGCGTTCTTGAGGGAGCTAACTATGGCTACACCTTC. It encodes CSVLEGANYGYTF.

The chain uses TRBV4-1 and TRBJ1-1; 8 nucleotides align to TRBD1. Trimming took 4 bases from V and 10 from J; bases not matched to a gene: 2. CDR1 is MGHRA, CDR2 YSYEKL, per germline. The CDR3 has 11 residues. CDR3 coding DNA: TGCGCCAGCAGCCCGGGGACAGGAGCTTTCTTT. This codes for CASSPGTGAFF.

Here the CDR3 DNA reads TGTGCCAGCAGCTTCGCCCAGACAGTGTCCTACAATGAGCAGTTCTTC. The encoded protein is CASSFAQTVSYNEQFF. V usage is TRBV7-2 and J usage is TRBJ2-1; D may be TRBD1 (5 bases). V was clipped by 3 bases and J by 1 base, with 13 bases between them. CDR1 SGHTA and CDR2 FQGNSA come from the germline V gene. This CDR3 comprises 16 residues.

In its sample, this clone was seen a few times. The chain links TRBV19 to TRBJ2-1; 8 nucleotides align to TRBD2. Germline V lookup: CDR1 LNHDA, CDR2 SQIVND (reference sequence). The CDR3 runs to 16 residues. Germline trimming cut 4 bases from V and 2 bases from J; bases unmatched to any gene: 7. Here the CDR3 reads CASSNLGSGTYNEQFF. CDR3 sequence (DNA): TGTGCCAGTAGTAACCTCGGTAGCGGGACCTACAATGAGCAGTTCTTC.

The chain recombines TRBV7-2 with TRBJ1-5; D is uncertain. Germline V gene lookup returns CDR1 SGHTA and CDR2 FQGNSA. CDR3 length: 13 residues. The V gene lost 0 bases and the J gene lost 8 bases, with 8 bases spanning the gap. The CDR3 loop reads CASSLASREPQHF. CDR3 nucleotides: TGTGCCAGCAGCTTAGCTTCTCGGGAGCCCCAGCATTTT.

CDR3 residues: CAWWAVEAGGPVTDTQYF. The DNA of the CDR3 is TGTGCCTGGTGGGCTGTAGAAGCGGGAGGGCCAGTGACAGATACGCAGTATTTT. The chain is built from TRBV30 and TRBJ2-3, with TRBD2 matching over 10 bases. The CDR3 length is 18 residues. Germline trimming cut 5 bases from V and 3 bases from J; bases unmatched to any gene: 17. Germline assignment: CDR1 GTSNPN and CDR2 SVGIG (reference sequence). The whole variable domain, remainder taken from reference TRBV30 and TRBJ2-3, is SQTIHQWPATLVQPVGSPLSLECTVEGTSNPNLYWYRQAAGRGLQLLFYSVGIGQISSEVPQNLSASRPQDRQFILSSKKLLLSDSGFYLCAWWAVEAGGPVTDTQYFGPGTRLTVL.

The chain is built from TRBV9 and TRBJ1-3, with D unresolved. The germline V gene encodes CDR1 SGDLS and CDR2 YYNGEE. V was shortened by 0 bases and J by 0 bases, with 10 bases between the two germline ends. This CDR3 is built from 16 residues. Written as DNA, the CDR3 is TGTGCCAGCAGCGTAGGAGGGTGGGCCTCTGGAAACACCATATATTTT. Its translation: CASSVGGWASGNTIYF.

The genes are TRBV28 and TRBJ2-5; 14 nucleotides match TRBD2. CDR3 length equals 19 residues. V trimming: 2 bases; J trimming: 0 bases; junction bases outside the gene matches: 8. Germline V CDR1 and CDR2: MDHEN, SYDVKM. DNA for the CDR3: TGTGCCAGCAGTTTACTCTGGACTAGCGGGGGGATGTACCAAGAGACCCAGTACTTC. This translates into CASSLLWTSGGMYQETQYF.

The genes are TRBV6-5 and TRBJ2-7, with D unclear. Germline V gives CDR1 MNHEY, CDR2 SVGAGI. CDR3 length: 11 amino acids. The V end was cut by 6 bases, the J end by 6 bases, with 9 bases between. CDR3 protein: CASSSGPEQYF. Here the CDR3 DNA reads TGTGCCAGCAGCTCAGGTCCCGAGCAGTACTTC.

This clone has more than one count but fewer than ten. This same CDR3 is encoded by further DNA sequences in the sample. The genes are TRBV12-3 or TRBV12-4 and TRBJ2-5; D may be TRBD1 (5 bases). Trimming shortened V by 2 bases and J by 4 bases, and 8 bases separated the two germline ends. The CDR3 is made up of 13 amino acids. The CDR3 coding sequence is TGTGCCAGCAGTTTAACAGGCAGAGAGACCCAGTACTTC. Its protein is CASSLTGRETQYF.

CDR3 region: CATSSGTGTEGYTF. The CDR3 bases are TGTGCCACCAGCAGCGGCACAGGGACAGAGGGCTACACCTTC. V is TRBV15 and J is TRBJ1-2; 7 bases fit TRBD1. In germline, CDR1 is LNHNV, CDR2 YYDKDF (reference sequence). The CDR3 is made up of 14 amino acids. V lost 3 bases and J lost 8; bases outside the gene matches: 9.

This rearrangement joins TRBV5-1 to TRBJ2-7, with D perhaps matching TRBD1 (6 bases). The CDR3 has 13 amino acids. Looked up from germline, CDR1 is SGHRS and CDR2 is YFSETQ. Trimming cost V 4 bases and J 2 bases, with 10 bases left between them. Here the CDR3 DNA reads TGCGCCAGCAGCATGACAGGAGCCTACGAGCAGTACTTC. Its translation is CASSMTGAYEQYF.

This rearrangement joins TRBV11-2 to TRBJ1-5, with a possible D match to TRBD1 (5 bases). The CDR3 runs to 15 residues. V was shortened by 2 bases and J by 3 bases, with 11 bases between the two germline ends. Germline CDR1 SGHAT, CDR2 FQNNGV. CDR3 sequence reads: CASSLQGFDNQPQHF. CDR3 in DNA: TGTGCCAGCAGCTTACAGGGATTTGACAATCAGCCCCAGCATTTT.

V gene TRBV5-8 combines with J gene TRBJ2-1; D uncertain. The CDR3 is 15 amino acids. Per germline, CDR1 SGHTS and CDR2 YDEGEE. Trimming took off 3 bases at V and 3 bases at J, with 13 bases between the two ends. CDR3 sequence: CASSSGPPDYNEQFF. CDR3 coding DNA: TGTGCCAGCAGCTCGGGTCCCCCGGACTACAATGAGCAGTTCTTC.

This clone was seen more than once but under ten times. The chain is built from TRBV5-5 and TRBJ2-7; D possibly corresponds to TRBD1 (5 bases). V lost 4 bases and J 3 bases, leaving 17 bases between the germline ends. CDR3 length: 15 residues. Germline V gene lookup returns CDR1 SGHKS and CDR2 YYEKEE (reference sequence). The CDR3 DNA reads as TGTGCCAGCAGCCTCCACGACCAGACAGTCTACGAGCAGTACTTC. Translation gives CASSLHDQTVYEQYF.

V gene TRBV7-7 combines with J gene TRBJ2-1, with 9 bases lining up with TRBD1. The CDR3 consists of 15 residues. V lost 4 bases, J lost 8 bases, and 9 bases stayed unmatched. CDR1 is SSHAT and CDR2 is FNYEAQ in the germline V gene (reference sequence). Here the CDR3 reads CASSSGTGSVHEQFF. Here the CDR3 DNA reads TGTGCCAGCAGCTCCGGGACAGGGTCTGTGCATGAGCAGTTCTTC.

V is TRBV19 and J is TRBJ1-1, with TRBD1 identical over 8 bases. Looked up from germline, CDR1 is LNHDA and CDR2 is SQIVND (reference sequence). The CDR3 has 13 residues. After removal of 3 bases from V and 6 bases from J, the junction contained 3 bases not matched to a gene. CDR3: CASSIEQGAEAFF. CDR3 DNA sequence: TGTGCCAGTAGTATCGAACAGGGGGCTGAAGCTTTCTTT.

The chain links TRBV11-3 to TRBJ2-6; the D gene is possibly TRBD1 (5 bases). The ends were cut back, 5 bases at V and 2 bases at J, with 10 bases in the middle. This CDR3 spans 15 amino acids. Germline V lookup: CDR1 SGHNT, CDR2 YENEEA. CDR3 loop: CASSPWGAGANVLTF. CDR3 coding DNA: TGTGCCAGCAGCCCCTGGGGCGCTGGGGCCAACGTCCTGACTTTC.

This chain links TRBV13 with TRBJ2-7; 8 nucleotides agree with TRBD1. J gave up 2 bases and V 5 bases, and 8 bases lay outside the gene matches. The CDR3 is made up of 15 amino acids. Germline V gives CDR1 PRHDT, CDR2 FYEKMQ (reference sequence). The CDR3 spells CASSNGQGRTYEQYF. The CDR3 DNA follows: TGTGCCAGCAGCAACGGACAGGGAAGGACCTACGAGCAGTACTTC.

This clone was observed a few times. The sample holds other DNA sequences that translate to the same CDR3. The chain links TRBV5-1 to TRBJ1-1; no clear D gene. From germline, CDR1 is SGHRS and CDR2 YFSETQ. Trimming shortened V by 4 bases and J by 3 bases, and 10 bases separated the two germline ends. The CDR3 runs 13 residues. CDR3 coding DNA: TGCGCCAGCAGCCTGAAGCTCGACACTGAAGCTTTCTTT. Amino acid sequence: CASSLKLDTEAFF.

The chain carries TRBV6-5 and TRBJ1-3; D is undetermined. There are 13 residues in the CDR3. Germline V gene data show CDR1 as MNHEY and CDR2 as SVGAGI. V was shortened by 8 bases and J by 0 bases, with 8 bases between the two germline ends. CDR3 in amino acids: CASVSYSGNTIYF. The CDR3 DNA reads TGTGCCAGCGTCTCTTACTCTGGAAACACCATATATTTT.

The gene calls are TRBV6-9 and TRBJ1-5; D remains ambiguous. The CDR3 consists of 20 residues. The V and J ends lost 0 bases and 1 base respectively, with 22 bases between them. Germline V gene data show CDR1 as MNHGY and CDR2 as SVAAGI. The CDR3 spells CASSYSEFLSAGGSNQPQHF. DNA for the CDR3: TGTGCCAGCAGTTATTCGGAATTTCTTAGCGCGGGAGGCAGCAATCAGCCCCAGCATTTT.

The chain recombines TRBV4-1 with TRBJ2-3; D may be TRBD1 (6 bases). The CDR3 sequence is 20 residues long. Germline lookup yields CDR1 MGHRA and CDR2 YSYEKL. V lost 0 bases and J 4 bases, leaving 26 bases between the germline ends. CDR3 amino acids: CASSQDLQGWILRGADTQYF. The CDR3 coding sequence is TGCGCCAGCAGCCAAGATCTCCAGGGGTGGATTTTGAGGGGCGCAGATACGCAGTATTTT.

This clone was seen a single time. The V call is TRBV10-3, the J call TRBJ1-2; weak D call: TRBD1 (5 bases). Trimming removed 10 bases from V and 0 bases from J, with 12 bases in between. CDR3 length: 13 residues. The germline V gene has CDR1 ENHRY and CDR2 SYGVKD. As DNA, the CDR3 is TGTGCCACCAGATCACAGGCTAACTATGGCTACACCTTC. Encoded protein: CATRSQANYGYTF.

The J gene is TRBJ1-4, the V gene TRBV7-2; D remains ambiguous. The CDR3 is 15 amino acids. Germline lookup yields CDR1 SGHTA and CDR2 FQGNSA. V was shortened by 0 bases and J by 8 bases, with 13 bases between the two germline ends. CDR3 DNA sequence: TGTGCCAGCAGCTTAGCGCTGAGGTCTAGGGAAAAACTGTTTTTT. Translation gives CASSLALRSREKLFF. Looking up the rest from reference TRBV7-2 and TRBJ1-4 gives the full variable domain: GAGVSQSPSNKVTEKGKDVELRCDPISGHTALYWYRQSLGQGLEFLIYFQGNSAPDKSGLPSDRFSAERTGGSVSTLTIQRTQQEDSAVYLCASSLALRSREKLFFGSGTQLSVL.

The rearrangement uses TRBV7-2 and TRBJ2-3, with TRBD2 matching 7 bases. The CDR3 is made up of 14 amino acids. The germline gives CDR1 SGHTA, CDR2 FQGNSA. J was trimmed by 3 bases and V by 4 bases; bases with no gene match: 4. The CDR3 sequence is CASSYGLETDTQYF. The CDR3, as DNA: TGTGCCAGCAGCTATGGACTAGAAACAGATACGCAGTATTTT.

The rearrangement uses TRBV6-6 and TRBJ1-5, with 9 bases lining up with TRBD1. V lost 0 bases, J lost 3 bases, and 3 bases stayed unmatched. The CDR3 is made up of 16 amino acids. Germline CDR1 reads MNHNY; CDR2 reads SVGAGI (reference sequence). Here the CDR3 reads CASSYSRQGDNQPQHF. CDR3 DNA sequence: TGTGCCAGCAGTTACTCAAGACAGGGGGACAATCAGCCCCAGCATTTT.

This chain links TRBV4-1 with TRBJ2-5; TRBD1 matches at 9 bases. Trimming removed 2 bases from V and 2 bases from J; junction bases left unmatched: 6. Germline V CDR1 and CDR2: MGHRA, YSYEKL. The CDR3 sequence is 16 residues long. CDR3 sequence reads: CASSQRDRERQETQYF. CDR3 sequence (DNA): TGCGCCAGCAGCCAACGGGACAGGGAAAGACAAGAGACCCAGTACTTC.